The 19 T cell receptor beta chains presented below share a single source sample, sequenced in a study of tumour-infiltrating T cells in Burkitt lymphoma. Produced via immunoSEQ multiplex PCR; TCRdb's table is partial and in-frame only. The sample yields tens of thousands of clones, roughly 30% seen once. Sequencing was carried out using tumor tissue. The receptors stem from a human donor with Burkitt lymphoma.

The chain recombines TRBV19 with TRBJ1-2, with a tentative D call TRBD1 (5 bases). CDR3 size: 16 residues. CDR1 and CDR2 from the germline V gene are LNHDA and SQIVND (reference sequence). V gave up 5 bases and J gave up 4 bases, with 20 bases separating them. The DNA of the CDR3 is TGTGCCAGTAGTCCCCATACTCAGATCGACAGCTATGGCTACACCTTC. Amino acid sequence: CASSPHTQIDSYGYTF.

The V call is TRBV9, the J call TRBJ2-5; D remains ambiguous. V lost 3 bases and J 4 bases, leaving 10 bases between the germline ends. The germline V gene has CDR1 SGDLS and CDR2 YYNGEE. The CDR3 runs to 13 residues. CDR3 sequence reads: CASSGNIGETQYF. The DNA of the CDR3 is TGTGCCAGCAGCGGAAACATAGGAGAGACCCAGTACTTC.

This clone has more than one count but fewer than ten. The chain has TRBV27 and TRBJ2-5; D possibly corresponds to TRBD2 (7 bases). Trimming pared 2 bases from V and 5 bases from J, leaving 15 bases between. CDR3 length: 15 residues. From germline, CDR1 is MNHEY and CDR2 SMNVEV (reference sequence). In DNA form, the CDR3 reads TGTGCCAGCAGTTTAGGGGCGGGGGCCGGGGAGACCCAGTACTTC. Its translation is CASSLGAGAGETQYF.

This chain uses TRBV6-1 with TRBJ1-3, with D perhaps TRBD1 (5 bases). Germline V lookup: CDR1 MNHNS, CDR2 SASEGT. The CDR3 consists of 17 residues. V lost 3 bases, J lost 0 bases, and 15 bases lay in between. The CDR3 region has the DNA TGTGCCAGCAGTGACTACCGGGGCGGGGGCTCTGGAAACACCATATATTTT. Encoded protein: CASSDYRGGGSGNTIYF.

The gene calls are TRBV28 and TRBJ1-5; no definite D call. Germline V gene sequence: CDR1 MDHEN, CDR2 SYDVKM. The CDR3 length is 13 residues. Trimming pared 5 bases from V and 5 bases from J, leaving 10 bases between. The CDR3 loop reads CASSPQDYQPQHF. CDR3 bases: TGTGCCAGCAGTCCGCAGGATTATCAGCCCCAGCATTTT.

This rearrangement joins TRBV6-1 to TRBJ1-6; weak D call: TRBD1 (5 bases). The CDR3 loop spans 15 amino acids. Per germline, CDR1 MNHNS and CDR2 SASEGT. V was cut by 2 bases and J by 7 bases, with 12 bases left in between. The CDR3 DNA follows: TGTGCCAGCAGTGAATTAGACAGCCCAAATTCACCCCTCCACTTT. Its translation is CASSELDSPNSPLHF.

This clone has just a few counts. DNA of the CDR3: TGCGCCAGCAGCTTGGAGCTAGCGGCGTCAGGAGATACGCAGTATTTT. Encoded protein: CASSLELAASGDTQYF. The chain uses TRBV5-1 and TRBJ2-3; 7 bases are a match to TRBD2. There are 16 residues in the CDR3. J lost 5 bases, V lost 0 bases, and 9 bases had no gene match. Germline CDR1 SGHRS, CDR2 YFSETQ.

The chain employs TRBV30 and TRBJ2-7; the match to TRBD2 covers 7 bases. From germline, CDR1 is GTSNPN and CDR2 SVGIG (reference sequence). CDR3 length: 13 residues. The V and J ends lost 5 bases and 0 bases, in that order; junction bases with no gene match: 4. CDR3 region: CAWVGGSSYEQYF. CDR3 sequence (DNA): TGTGCCTGGGTCGGGGGGAGCTCCTACGAGCAGTACTTC.

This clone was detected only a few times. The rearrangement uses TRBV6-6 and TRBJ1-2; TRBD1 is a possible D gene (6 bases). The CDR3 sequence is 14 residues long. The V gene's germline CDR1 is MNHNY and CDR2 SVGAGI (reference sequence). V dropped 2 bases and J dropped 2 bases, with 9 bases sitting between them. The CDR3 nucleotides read TGTGCCAGCAGTTACGAGAGGGGGAACTATGGCTACACCTTC. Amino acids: CASSYERGNYGYTF.

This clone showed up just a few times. The CDR3 coding sequence is TGTGCCAGCAGCGTAGGAAGTGGGCGACAGCCCCAGCATTTT. It encodes CASSVGSGRQPQHF. The V gene is TRBV9, the J gene TRBJ1-5, with no clear D. Trimming removed 0 bases from V and 7 bases from J, with 11 bases in between. The CDR3 totals 14 residues. Germline CDR1 and CDR2: SGDLS and YYNGEE.

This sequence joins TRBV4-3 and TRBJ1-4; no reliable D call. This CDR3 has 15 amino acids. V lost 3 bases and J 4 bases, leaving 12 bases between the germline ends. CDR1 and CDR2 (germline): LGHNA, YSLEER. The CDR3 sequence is CASSQRIEVNEKLFF. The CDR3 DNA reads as TGCGCCAGCAGCCAGCGGATCGAAGTTAATGAAAAACTGTTTTTT.

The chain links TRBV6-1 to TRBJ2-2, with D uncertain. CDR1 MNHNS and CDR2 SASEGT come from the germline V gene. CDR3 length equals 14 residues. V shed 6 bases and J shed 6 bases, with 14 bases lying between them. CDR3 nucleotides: TGTGCCAGCAGGACCGCTGGGGAAGCCGGGGAGCTGTTTTTT. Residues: CASRTAGEAGELFF.

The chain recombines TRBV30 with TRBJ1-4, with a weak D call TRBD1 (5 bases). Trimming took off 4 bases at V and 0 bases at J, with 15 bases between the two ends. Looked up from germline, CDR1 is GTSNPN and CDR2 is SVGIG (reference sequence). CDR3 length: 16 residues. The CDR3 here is CAWTSGTRATNEKLFF. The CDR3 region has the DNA TGTGCCTGGACCTCTGGGACTCGGGCAACTAATGAAAAACTGTTTTTT.

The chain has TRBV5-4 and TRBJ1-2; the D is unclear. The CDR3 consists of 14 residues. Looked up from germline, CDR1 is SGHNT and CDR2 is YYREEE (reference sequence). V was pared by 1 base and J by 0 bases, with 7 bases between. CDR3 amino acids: CASSLIGTNYGYTF. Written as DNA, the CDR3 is TGTGCCAGCAGCTTGATAGGGACTAACTATGGCTACACCTTC.

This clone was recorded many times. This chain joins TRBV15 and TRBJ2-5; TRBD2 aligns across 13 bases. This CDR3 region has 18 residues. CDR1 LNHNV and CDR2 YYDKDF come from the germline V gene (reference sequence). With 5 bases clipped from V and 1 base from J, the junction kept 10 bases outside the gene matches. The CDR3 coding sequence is TGTGCCACCAGCTCGAGGACTAGCGGGGGAGGTTTCCAAGAGACCCAGTACTTC. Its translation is CATSSRTSGGGFQETQYF. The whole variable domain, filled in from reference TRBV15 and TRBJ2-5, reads DAMVIQNPRYQVTQFGKPVTLSCSQTLNHNVMYWYQQKSSQAPKLLFHYYDKDFNNEADTPDNFQSRRPNTSFCFLDIRSPGLGDTAMYLCATSSRTSGGGFQETQYFGPGTRLLVL.

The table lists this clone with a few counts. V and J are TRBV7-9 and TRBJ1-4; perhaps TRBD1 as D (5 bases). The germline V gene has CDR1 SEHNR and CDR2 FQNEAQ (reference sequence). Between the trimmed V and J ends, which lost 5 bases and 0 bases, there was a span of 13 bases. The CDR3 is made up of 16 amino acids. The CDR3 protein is CASSPTRQTTNEKLFF. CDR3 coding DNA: TGTGCCAGCAGCCCAACGAGACAGACAACTAATGAAAAACTGTTTTTT.

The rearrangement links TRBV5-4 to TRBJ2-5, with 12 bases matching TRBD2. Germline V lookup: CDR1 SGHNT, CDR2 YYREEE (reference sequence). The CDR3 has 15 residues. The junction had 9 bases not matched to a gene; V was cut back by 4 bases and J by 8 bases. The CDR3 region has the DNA TGTGCCAGCAGCCGCCCTAGCGGGGGGGCTACAACCCAGTACTTC. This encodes CASSRPSGGATTQYF.

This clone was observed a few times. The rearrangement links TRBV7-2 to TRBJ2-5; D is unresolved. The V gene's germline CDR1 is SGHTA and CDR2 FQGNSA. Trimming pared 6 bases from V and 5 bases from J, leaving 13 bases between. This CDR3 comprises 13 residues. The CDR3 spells CASSTTLWETQYF. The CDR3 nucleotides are TGTGCCAGCAGTACTACCCTCTGGGAGACCCAGTACTTC.

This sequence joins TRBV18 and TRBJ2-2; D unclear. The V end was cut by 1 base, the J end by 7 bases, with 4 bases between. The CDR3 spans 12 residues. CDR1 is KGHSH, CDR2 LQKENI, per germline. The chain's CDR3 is CASSPRFGELFF. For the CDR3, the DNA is TGTGCCAGCTCACCACGGTTCGGGGAGCTGTTTTTT.